Listed below are T cell receptor beta chains from one sample, sequenced in a study of CD8 T cells in Susac syndrome. Each CDR3 protein gets one entry after TCRdb re-called the immunoSEQ multiplex PCR reads with MiXCR. The sample lists 150,000 to 200,000 distinct CDR3 sequences; under 95% were seen once. The sample consisted of CD4+ T cells from PBMCs. Receptor source: a human donor with Susac syndrome. Both conserved end residues are part of each CDR3. A D gene is named only where the DNA matches it firmly. The listing skips clone size in some rows; elsewhere it reads once, few, many or a size class.

j_call	clone_size	v_call	d_call	cdr3_nt	cdr3_aa
TRBJ1-1	.	TRBV12-3/TRBV12-4	.	TGTGCCAGCAGTTTAGCTTCAGGCACTGAAGCTTTCTTT	CASSLASGTEAFF
TRBJ2-7	.	TRBV12-5	.	TGTGCTAGTGGTTTGCCACTTAGGGAGCAGTACTTC	CASGLPLREQYF
TRBJ2-1	.	TRBV27	TRBD1	TGTGCCAGCGGGGGACAGGGCAATGAGCAGTTCTTC	CASGGQGNEQFF
TRBJ2-7	once	TRBV7-2	.	TGTGCCAGCAGCCCCTCGGACACTCTACGGTACTTC	CASSPSDTLRYF
TRBJ2-5	.	TRBV20-1	.	TGCAGTGCTAGAGATCTGGAGGGAGTGGAGACCCAGTACTTC	CSARDLEGVETQYF
TRBJ1-2	.	TRBV13	.	TGTGCCAGCAGCTCCACGGGGGACCTGGGGGAAGGCTACACCTTC	CASSSTGDLGEGYTF
TRBJ1-3	once	TRBV4-1	.	TGCGCCAGCAGCCGGAACTCTGGAAACACCATATATTTT	CASSRNSGNTIYF
TRBJ2-7	once	TRBV19	.	TGTGCCAGCAGCTCCGACCGGGGCTCGAGGGAGGAGCAGTACTTC	CASSSDRGSREEQYF
TRBJ2-6	.	TRBV20-1	.	TGCAGTGCCCACTCTGGGGCCAACGTCCTGACTTTC	CSAHSGANVLTF
TRBJ1-6	.	TRBV9	.	TGTGCCAGCAGCGCCACAGGGTTGGCTTCACCCCTCCACTTT	CASSATGLASPLHF
TRBJ1-5	.	TRBV20-1	TRBD1	TGCAGTGCAACCGGACAGGGAGATCAGCCCCAGCATTTT	CSATGQGDQPQHF
TRBJ2-2	once	TRBV7-2	.	TGTGCCAGCAGCTTACTGGGCACCGGGGAGCTGTTTTTT	CASSLLGTGELFF
TRBJ2-5	once	TRBV15	.	TGTGCCACCAGCGGATTAGTCAGGGGTTCGTCAGAGACCCAGTACTTC	CATSGLVRGSSETQYF
TRBJ2-1	.	TRBV24-1	TRBD2	TGTGCCACCAGTGGGGCGGGGGGGGACAATGAGCAGTTCTTC	CATSGAGGDNEQFF
TRBJ2-1	.	TRBV29-1	.	TGCAGCGTCCAGAGGAGTGATGAGCAGTTCTTC	CSVQRSDEQFF
TRBJ2-6	.	TRBV30	.	TGTGCCCTGGGAGTCTCTGGGGCCAACGTCCTGACTTTC	CALGVSGANVLTF
TRBJ2-4	.	TRBV18	.	TGTGCCAGCGGTAGGGCGGACATTCAGTACTTC	CASGRADIQYF
TRBJ2-1	.	TRBV14	.	TGTGCCAGCAGCCAAGTCCGGGGGATTGGCCCCTACAATGAGCAGTTCTTC	CASSQVRGIGPYNEQFF
TRBJ2-5	once	TRBV12-3/TRBV12-4	.	TGTGCCAGCAGTTTTGGGGTTAGAGAGACCCAGTACTTC	CASSFGVRETQYF
TRBJ2-1	.	TRBV29-1	.	TGCAGCGTTGAGGCCGCCTACAATGAGCAGTTCTTC	CSVEAAYNEQFF
TRBJ1-5	.	TRBV20-1	TRBD1	TGCAGTGCTCCCCGCGAGGCCGGGACAGGGGATCAGCCCCAGCATTTT	CSAPREAGTGDQPQHF
TRBJ1-2	.	TRBV7-2	.	TGTGCCAGCAGCGCCGACAGGAGGACCCCCTATGGCTACACCTTC	CASSADRRTPYGYTF
TRBJ1-2	.	TRBV19	.	TGTGCCAGTGCACTCGGAGGGATGAACTATGGCTACACCTTC	CASALGGMNYGYTF
TRBJ2-5	.	TRBV12-3/TRBV12-4	.	TGTGCCAGCAGTTTCCGGGACATCCAAGAGACCCAGTACTTC	CASSFRDIQETQYF
TRBJ1-2	few	TRBV6-5	.	TGTGCCAGCAGCTCCGGCATCAACTATGGCTACACCTTC	CASSSGINYGYTF
TRBJ2-7	.	TRBV28	.	TGTGCCAGCAGTTTAGGCGGCCGGACCTCCTACGAGCAGTACTTC	CASSLGGRTSYEQYF
TRBJ1-2	.	TRBV20-1	TRBD1	TGCAGTGCTAGAAGGAGGGGGCGGATAGATGGCTACACCTTC	CSARRRGRIDGYTF
TRBJ1-3	once	TRBV5-6	.	TGTGCCAGCAGCTTCCCTGGAAACACCATATATTTT	CASSFPGNTIYF
TRBJ2-5	.	TRBV4-2	TRBD2	TGTGCCAGCAGCCTACCCGGACTAGCGGTGGAGACCCAGTACTTC	CASSLPGLAVETQYF
TRBJ2-7	.	TRBV7-2	.	TGTGCCAGCAGCTACGACTGGGGCGGCGAGCAGTACTTC	CASSYDWGGEQYF
TRBJ1-1	.	TRBV3-1	.	TGTGCCAGCAGCCAACCAAGCCGGACAGCCAACACTGAAGCTTTCTTT	CASSQPSRTANTEAFF
TRBJ2-3	once	TRBV5-1	TRBD2	TGCGCCAGTCGGACTAGCGGGGGGGCCGCAGATACGCAGTATTTT	CASRTSGGAADTQYF
TRBJ2-5	.	TRBV4-1	.	TGTGCCAGCAGCCAGCGGGAGACCCAGTACTTC	CASSQRETQYF
TRBJ2-5	.	TRBV18	TRBD2	TGTGCCAGCTCACCAATAGCGGGGGACAGTGAGACCCAGTACTTC	CASSPIAGDSETQYF
TRBJ2-1	.	TRBV12-3/TRBV12-4	TRBD2	TGTGCCAGCAGTAGCCTAGCGGGGGGGGCTGGGGGTGAGCAGTTCTTC	CASSSLAGGAGGEQFF
TRBJ1-1	.	TRBV10-2	.	TGCGCCAGCAGAATTCGAGTGGACACTGAAGCTTTCTTT	CASRIRVDTEAFF
TRBJ1-4	.	TRBV5-1	.	TGCGCCAGCAGCCTCGACAGCCTAAATGAAAAACTGTTTTTT	CASSLDSLNEKLFF
TRBJ2-2	.	TRBV5-1	TRBD2	TGCGCCAGCATGGGAGGGGCAACCGGGGAGCTGTTTTTT	CASMGGATGELFF
TRBJ2-3	.	TRBV4-2	.	TGTGCCAGCAGCCAAGGGGATCGCACAGATACGCAGTATTTT	CASSQGDRTDTQYF
TRBJ2-7	.	TRBV12-3/TRBV12-4	.	TGTGCCAGCAGTTTAGCCACTTCCGAGAGGGTCTACGAGCAGTACTTC	CASSLATSERVYEQYF
TRBJ1-2	.	TRBV19	TRBD1	TGTGCCAGTCGTCAGGACAGGGAGTATGGCTACACCTTC	CASRQDREYGYTF
TRBJ2-1	.	TRBV9	.	TGTGCCAGCAGCGCGGGGGGCCGCTCCATCACGGAGCAGTTCTTC	CASSAGGRSITEQFF
TRBJ2-1	.	TRBV4-2	.	TGTGCCAGCAGCCAAGATACCATGGGGCGAAGCTCCTACAATGAGCAGTTCTTC	CASSQDTMGRSSYNEQFF
TRBJ1-1	.	TRBV20-1	.	TGCAGCGTCGGCAGGATGAACACTGAAGCTTTCTTT	CSVGRMNTEAFF
TRBJ2-7	.	TRBV15	.	TGTGCCACCAGCCGTCAAAGAGACGGAGCCTACGAGCAGTACTTC	CATSRQRDGAYEQYF
TRBJ2-5	.	TRBV20-1	.	TGCAGTGCCTGGGGACACCGGGAAACCCAGTACTTC	CSAWGHRETQYF
TRBJ1-1	.	TRBV18	.	TGTGCCAGCTCACCAATTGGGGGAGGGAACACTGAAGCTTTCTTT	CASSPIGGGNTEAFF
TRBJ2-3	.	TRBV3-1	.	TGTGCCAGCAGCCCCAGCTTCCGTGATACGCAGTATTTT	CASSPSFRDTQYF
TRBJ1-6	.	TRBV2	.	TGTGCCAGCAGCTACGGGTCACCCCTCCACTTT	CASSYGSPLHF
TRBJ2-5	.	TRBV5-1	.	TGCGCCAGCAGCTTGCAACCGGGACCCGGAGCGGGGACCCAGTACTTC	CASSLQPGPGAGTQYF
TRBJ1-1	.	TRBV29-1	TRBD1	TGCAGCGTGACGCCGGACAGGGGGTACACTGAAGCTTTCTTT	CSVTPDRGYTEAFF